The clone carrying this T cell receptor beta chain has at least ten counts. Its specificity is unknown. This entry belongs to a study of naive and memory T cell subsets. Regarding the study as a whole: Naive and memory repertoire findings lacked a ground truth for validation. Activation and differentiation may alter RNA-based TCR counts.

Two oligonucleotides, mixed equimolar, formed the beta constant-region primer covering TRBC1 and TRBC2. Four rounds of PCR amplified the ligated cDNA using nested alpha and beta constant-region primers plus SP2. MiXCR was run by TCRdb on the UMI-ligation and nested PCR reads, yielding one entry per CDR3 protein. Here the sample spans about 90,000 distinct CDR3 sequences, roughly 7.3% being singletons. V was pared by 4 bases and J by 1 base, with 8 bases between. Germline CDR1 and CDR2: SGHRS and YFSETQ. This CDR3 region has 13 residues. The chain has TRBV5-1 and TRBJ1-1; D uncertain. Sequencing input: central memory CD4+ T cells from blood. The sequence was obtained from a human donor in good health. The CDR3 loop reads CASSREANTEAFF. The CDR3 DNA is TGCGCCAGCAGCAGGGAGGCGAACACTGAAGCTTTCTTT.